This T cell receptor (beta chain) was identified in a study of shared clonotypes between healthy human individuals. Libraries were prepared by immunoSEQ multiplex PCR; TCRdb keeps only in-frame clonotypes and omits some of them. The data show about 1 million clones, with roughly 70% seen just once and about 1.5% held by the top ten. Overall study findings and caveats: Apart from blood, nothing was sampled; tissue repertoires likely differ.

Notes on this clone: The antigen is unknown.

The V gene's germline CDR1 is SNHLY and CDR2 FYNNEI. The length of the CDR3 is 13 residues. J gave up 5 bases and V 6 bases, and 6 bases lay outside the gene matches. The clonotype comes from a man between 18 and 29 years old in good health. Sequences were obtained from memory CD4+ T cells sorted from blood. Noted subset: CD45RA-negative fraction. The chain is built from TRBV2 and TRBJ1-2; 7 nucleotides align to TRBD1. CDR3 sequence (DNA): TGTGCCAGCAGACAACAGGGGCGATATGGCTACACCTTC. The encoded protein is CASRQQGRYGYTF.